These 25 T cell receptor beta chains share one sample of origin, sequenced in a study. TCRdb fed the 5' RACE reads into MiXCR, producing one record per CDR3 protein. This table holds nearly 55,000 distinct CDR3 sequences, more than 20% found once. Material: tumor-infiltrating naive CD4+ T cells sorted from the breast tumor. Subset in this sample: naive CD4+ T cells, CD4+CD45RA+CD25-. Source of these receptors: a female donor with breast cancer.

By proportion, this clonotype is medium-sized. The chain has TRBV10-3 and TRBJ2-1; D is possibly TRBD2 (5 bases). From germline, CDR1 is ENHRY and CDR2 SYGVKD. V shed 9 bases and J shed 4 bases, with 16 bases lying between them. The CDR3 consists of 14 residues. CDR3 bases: TGTGCCATGAGCGACGGGATTGGGTACAATGAGCAGTTCTTC. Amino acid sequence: CAMSDGIGYNEQFF.

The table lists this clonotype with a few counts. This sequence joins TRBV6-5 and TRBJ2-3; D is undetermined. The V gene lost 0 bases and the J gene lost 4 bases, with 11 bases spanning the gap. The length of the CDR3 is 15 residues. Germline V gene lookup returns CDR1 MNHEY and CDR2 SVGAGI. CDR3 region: CASSYSRLRPDTQYF. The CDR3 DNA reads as TGTGCCAGCAGTTACTCGAGGCTGAGGCCAGATACGCAGTATTTT.

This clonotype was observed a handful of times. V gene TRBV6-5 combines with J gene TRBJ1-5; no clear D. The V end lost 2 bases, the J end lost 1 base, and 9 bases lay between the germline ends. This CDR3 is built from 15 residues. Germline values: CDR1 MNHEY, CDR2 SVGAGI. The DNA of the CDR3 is TGTGCCAGCAGTTACGCGGCACAGAGCAATCAGCCCCAGCATTTT. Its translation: CASSYAAQSNQPQHF.

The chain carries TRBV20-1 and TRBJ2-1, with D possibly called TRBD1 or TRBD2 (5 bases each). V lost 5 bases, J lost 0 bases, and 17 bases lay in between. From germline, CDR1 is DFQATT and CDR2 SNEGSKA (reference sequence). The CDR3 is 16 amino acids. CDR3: CSADIRGLSSYNEQFF. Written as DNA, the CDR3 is TGCAGTGCTGATATCCGGGGCCTAAGCTCCTACAATGAGCAGTTCTTC.

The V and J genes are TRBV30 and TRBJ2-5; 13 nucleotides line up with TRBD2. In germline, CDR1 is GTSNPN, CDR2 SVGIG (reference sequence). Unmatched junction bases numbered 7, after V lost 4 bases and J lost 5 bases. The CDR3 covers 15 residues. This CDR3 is CAWKQGLAGSETQYF. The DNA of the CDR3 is TGTGCCTGGAAGCAGGGACTAGCGGGATCGGAGACCCAGTACTTC. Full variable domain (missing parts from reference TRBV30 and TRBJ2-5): SQTIHQWPATLVQPVGSPLSLECTVEGTSNPNLYWYRQAAGRGLQLLFYSVGIGQISSEVPQNLSASRPQDRQFILSSKKLLLSDSGFYLCAWKQGLAGSETQYFGPGTRLLVL.

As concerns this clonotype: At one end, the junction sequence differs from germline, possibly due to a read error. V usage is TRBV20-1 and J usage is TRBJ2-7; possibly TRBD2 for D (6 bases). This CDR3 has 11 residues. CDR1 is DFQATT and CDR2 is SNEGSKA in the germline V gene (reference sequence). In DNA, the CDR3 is TGCAGTACCGCATCAGGACGGGAGCAGTGCTTC. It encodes CSTASGREQCF.

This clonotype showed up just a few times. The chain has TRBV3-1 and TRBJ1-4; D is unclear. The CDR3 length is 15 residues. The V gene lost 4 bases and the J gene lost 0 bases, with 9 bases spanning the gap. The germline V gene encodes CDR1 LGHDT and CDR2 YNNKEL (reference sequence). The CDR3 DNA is TGTGCCAGCAGCCTGAACATCGCAACTAATGAAAAACTGTTTTTT. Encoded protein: CASSLNIATNEKLFF.

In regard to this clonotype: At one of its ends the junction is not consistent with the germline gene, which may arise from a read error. The CDR3 reads CASSHSGRYQEAQYF. CDR3 nucleotide sequence: TGTGCCAGCAGCCATAGCGGAAGGTACCAAGAGGCCCAGTACTTC. The chain combines TRBV7-9 with TRBJ2-5; perhaps TRBD2 as D (6 bases). CDR1 and CDR2 (germline): SEHNR, FQNEAQ (reference sequence). The CDR3 contains 15 residues.

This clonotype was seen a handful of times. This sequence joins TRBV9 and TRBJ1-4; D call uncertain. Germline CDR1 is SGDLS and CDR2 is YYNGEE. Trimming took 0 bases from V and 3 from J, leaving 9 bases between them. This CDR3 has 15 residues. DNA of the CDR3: TGTGCCAGCAGCGTAGGCGGCGGATCTAATGAAAAACTGTTTTTT. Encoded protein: CASSVGGGSNEKLFF.

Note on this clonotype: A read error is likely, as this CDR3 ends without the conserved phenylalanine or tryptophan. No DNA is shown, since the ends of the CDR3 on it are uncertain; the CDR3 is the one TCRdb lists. The CDR3 sequence is CSARDPGTSLVI. The gene calls are TRBV20-1 and TRBJ2-1; the D call of TRBD2 is as the table states it, not checked on the DNA. Germline V lookup: CDR1 DFQATT, CDR2 SNEGSKA (reference sequence). The CDR3 length is 12 residues, termini included.

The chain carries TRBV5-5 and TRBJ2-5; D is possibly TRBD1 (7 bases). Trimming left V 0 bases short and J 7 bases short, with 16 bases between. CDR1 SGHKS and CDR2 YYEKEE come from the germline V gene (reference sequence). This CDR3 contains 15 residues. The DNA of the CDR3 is TGTGCCAGCAGCTTGGGAGGAGGAGGGGGCCGGACCCAGTACTTC. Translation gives CASSLGGGGGRTQYF.

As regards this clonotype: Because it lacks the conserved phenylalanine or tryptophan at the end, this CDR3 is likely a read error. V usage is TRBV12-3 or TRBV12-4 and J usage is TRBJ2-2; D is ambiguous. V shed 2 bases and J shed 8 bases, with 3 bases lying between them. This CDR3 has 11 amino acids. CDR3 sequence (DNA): TGTGCCAGCAGTTTAATTGGGGAGCTGTTTTCT. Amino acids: CASSLIGELFS.

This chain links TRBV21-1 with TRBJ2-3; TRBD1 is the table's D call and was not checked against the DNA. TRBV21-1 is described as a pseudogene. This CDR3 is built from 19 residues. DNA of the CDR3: TGTGCCAGCAGCAAGATAACCAGTACCACAGGGGCTGTCACAGATACGCAGTATTTT. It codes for CASSKITSTTGAVTDTQYF.

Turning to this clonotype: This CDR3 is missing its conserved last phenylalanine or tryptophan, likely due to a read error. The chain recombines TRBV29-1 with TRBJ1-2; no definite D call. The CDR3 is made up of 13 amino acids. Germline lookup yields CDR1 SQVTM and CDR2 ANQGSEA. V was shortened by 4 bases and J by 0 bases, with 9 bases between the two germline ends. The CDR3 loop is CSVVEGANYGYTS. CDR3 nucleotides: TGCAGCGTTGTGGAGGGAGCTAACTATGGCTACACCTCC.

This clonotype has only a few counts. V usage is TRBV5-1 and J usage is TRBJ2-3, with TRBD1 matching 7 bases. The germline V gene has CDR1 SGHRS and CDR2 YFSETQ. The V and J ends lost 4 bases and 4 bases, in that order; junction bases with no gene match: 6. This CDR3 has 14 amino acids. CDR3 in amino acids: CASSPYRGPDTQYF. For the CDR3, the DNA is TGCGCCAGCAGCCCGTACAGGGGACCAGATACGCAGTATTTT.

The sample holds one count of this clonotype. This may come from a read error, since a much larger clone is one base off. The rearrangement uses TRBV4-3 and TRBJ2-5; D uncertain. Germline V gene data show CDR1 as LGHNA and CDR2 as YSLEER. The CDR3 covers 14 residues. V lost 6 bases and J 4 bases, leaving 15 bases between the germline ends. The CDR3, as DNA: TGCGCCAGCAGTCATACAGCGAACCTAGAGACCCAGTACTTC. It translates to CASSHTANLETQYF.

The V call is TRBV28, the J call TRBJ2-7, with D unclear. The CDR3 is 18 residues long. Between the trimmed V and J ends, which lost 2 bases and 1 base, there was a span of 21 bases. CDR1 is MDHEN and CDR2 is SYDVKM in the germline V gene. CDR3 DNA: TGTGCCAGCAGTTTAGAGTTTGGTCCACCCTTCGTTTCCTACGAGCAGTACTTC. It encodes CASSLEFGPPFVSYEQYF.

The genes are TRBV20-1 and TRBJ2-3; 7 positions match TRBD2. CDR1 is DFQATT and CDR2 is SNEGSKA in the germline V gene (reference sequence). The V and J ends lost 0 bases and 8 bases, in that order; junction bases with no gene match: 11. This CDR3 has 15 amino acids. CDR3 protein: CSARDGRLTSLTQYF. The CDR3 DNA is TGCAGTGCTAGAGATGGGAGGCTGACTAGCCTTACGCAGTATTTT.

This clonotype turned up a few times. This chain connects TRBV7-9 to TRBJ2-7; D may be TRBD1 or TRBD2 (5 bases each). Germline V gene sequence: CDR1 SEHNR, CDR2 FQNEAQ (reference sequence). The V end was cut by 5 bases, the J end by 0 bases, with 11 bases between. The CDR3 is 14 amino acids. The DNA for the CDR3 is TGTGCCAGCAGCGTCCGGGGCAGCTCCTACGAGCAGTACTTC. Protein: CASSVRGSSYEQYF. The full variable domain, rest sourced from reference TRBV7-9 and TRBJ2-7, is DTGVSQNPRHKITKRGQNVTFRCDPISEHNRLYWYRQTLGQGPEFLTYFQNEAQLEKSRLLSDRFSAERPKGSFSTLEIQRTEQGDSAMYLCASSVRGSSYEQYFGPGTRLTVT.

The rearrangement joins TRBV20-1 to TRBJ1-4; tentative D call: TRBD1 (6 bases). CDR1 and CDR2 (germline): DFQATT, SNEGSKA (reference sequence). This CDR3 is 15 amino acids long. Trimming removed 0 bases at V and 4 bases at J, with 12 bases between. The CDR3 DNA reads TGCAGTGCTAGAGATTCAGGGGCCCTTAATGAAAAACTGTTTTTT. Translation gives CSARDSGALNEKLFF.

CDR3 DNA: TGTGCCAGCAGCCCAATGATGGACACTGAAGCTTTCTTT. It translates to CASSPMMDTEAFF. V gene TRBV7-2 combines with J gene TRBJ1-1; D gene ambiguous. V dropped 5 bases and J dropped 3 bases, with 10 bases sitting between them. Per germline, CDR1 SGHTA and CDR2 FQGNSA. CDR3 size: 13 residues.

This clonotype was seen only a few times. CDR3 sequence: CASSLFSGGNQETQYF. CDR3 nucleotide sequence: TGCGCCAGCAGCCTTTTTAGCGGGGGAAATCAAGAGACCCAGTACTTC. The J gene is TRBJ2-5, the V gene TRBV5-1, with 9 bases that match TRBD2. V was pared by 4 bases and J by 2 bases, with 9 bases of the junction left unmatched. There are 16 residues in the CDR3. The germline V gene has CDR1 SGHRS and CDR2 YFSETQ.

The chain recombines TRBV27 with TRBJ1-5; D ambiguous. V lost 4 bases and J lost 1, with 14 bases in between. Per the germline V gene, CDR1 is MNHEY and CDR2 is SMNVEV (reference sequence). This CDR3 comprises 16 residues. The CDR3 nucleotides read TGTGCCAGCAGTTCGGCCGGGCGGGCCAGCAATCAGCCCCAGCATTTT. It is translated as CASSSAGRASNQPQHF.

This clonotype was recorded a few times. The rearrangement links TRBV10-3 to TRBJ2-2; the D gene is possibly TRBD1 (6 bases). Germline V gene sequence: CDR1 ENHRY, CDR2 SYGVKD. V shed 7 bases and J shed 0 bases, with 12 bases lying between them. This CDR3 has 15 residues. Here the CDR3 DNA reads TGTGCCATCACCTCCGGGACAACGAACACCGGGGAGCTGTTTTTT. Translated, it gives CAITSGTTNTGELFF.

This CDR3 is CASTVDANSPLHF. CDR3 in DNA: TGTGCCAGCACCGTGGACGCTAATTCACCCCTCCACTTT. V is TRBV6-2 or TRBV6-3 and J is TRBJ1-6; D gene uncertain. The CDR3 contains 13 residues. V was cut by 7 bases and J by 6 bases, with 10 bases left in between. Germline V gives CDR1 MNHEY, CDR2 SVGEGT.